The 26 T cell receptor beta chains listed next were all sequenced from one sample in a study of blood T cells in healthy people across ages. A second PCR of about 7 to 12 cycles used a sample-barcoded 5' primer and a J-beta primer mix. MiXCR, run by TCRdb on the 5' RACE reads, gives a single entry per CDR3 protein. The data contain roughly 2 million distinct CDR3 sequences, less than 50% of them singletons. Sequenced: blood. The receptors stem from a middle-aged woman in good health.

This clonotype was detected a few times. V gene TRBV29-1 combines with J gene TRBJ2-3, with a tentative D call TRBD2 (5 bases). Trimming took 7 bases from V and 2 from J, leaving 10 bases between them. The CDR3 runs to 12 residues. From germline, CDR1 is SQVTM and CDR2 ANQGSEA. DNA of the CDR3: TGCAGCGGCGGACTCCACACAGATACGCAGTATTTT. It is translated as CSGGLHTDTQYF.

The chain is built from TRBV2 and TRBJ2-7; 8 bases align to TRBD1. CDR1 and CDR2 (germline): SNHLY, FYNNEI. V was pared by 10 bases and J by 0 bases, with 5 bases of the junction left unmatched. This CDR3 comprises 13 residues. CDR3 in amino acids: CANRDRSSYEQYF. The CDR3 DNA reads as TGTGCCAACCGGGACAGGAGCTCCTACGAGCAGTACTTC.

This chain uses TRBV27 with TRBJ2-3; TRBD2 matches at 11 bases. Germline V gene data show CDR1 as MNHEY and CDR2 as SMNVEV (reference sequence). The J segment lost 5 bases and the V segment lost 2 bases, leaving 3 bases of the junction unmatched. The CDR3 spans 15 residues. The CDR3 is CASSLVSGRGDTQYF. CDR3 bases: TGTGCCAGCAGTTTAGTTAGCGGGAGGGGAGATACGCAGTATTTT.

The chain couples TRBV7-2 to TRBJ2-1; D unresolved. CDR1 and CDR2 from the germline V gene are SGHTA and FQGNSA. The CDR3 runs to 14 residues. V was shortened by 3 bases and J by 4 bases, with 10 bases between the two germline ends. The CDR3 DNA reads TGTGCCAGCAGCTTCGATCACTCGTACAATGAGCAGTTCTTC. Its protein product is CASSFDHSYNEQFF.

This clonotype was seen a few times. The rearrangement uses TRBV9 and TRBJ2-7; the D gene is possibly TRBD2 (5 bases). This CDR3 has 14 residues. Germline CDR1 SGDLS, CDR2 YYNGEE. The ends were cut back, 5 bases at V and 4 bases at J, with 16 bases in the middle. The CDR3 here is CASSRDEGSYEQYF. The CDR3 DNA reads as TGTGCCAGCAGTCGGGATGAGGGAAGTTACGAGCAGTACTTC.

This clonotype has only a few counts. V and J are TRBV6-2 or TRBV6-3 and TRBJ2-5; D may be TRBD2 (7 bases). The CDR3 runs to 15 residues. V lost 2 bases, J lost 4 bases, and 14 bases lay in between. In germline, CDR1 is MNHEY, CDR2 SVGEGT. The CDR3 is CASSYRGAFAETQYF. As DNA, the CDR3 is TGTGCCAGCAGTTACCGGGGGGCCTTCGCAGAGACCCAGTACTTC.

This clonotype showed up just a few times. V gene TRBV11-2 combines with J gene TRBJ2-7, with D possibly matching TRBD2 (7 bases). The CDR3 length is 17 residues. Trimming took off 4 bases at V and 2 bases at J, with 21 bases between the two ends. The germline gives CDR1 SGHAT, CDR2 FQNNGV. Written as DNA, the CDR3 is TGTGCCAGCAGCTCGTCGGGGGGCTCCGCTCTAGCCTACGAGCAGTACTTC. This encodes CASSSSGGSALAYEQYF.

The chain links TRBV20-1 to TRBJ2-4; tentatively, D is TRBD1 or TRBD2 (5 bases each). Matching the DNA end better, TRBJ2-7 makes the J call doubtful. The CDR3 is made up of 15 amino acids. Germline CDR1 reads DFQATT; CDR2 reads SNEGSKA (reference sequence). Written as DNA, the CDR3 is TGCAGTGCTAACCCTGGGACCACACCCTGCTACGAGCAGTACTTC. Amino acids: CSANPGTTPCYEQYF.

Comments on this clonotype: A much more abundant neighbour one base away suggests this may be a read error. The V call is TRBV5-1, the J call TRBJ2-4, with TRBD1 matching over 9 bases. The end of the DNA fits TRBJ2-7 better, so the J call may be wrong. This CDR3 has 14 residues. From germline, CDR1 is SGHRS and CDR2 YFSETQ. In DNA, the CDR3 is TGCGCCGGCAGCAATCCGGGACAGGGCTACGAGCAGTACTTC. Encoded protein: CAGSNPGQGYEQYF.

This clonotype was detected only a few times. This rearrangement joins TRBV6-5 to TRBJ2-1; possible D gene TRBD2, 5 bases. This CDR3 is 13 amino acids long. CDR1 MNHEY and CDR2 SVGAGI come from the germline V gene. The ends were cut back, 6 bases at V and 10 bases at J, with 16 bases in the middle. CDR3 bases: TGTGCCAGCAGCACTCTAGCCACCGGGGAGCAGTTCTTC. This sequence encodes CASSTLATGEQFF.

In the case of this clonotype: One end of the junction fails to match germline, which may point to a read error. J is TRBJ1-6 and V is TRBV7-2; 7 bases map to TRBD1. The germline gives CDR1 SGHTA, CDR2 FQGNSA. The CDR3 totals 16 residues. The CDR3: CAGSSETGMYNSPLHF. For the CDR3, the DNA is TGTGCCGGCAGCTCGGAGACAGGGATGTATAATTCACCCCTCCACTTT.

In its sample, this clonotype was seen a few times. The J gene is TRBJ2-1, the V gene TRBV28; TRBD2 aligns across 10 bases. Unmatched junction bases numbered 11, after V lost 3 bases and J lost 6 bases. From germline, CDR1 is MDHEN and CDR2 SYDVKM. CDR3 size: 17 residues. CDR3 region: CASSFGPFERGGNEQFF. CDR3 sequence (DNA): TGTGCCAGCAGTTTTGGCCCCTTTGAGCGGGGGGGCAATGAGCAGTTCTTC.

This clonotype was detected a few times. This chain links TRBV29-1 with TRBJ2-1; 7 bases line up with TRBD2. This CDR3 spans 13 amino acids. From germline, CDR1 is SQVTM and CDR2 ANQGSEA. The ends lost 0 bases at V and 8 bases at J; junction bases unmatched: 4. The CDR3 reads CSVEDHGGDEQFF. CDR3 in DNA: TGCAGCGTTGAAGATCATGGGGGGGATGAGCAGTTCTTC.

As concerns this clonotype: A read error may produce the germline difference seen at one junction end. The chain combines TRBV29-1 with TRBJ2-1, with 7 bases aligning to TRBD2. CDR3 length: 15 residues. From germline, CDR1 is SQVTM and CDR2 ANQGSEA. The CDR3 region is CSVDTSGEGYNGQFF. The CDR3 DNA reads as TGCAGCGTTGATACCAGCGGGGAGGGCTACAATGGGCAGTTCTTC.

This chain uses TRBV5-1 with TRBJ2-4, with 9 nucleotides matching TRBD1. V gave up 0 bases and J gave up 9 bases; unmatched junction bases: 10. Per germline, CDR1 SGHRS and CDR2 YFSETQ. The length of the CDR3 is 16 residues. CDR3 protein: CASSLENRGQFSIQYF. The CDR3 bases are TGCGCCAGCAGCTTGGAGAACAGGGGGCAATTTAGCATTCAGTACTTC.

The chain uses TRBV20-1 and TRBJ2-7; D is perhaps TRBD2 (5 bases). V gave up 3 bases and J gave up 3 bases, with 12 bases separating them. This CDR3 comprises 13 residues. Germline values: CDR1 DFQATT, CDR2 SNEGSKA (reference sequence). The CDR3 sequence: CSASPQRHYEQYF. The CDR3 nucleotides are TGCAGTGCTAGTCCCCAGCGGCACTACGAGCAGTACTTC.

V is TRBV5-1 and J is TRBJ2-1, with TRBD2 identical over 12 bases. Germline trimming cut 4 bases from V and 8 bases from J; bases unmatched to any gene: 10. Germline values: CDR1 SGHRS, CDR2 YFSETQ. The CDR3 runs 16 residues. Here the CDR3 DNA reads TGCGCCAGCAGCGCCGTCCCTAGCGGGGGGGCCTATGAGCAGTTCTTC. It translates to CASSAVPSGGAYEQFF.

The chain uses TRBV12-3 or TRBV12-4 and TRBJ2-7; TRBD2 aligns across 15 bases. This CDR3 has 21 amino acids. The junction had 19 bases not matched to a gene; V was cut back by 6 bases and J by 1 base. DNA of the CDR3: TGTGCCAGCAGCCCCTCCTCCCCGGGACTAGCGGGGGGAGGCCATTCCTACGAGCAGTACTTC. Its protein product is CASSPSSPGLAGGGHSYEQYF.

CDR3 in amino acids: CASSHPEVAGASTDTQYF. The CDR3 DNA reads as TGCGCCAGCAGCCATCCGGAGGTAGCGGGGGCTAGCACAGATACGCAGTATTTT. The V and J genes are TRBV4-1 and TRBJ2-3; 9 bases fit TRBD2. J lost 0 bases, V lost 3 bases, and 10 bases had no gene match. The CDR3 is 18 residues long. Germline V gives CDR1 MGHRA, CDR2 YSYEKL.

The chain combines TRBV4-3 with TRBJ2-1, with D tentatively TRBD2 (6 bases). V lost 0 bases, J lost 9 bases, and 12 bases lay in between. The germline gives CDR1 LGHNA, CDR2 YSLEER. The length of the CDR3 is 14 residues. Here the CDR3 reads CASSQEPGGGEQFF. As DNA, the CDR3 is TGCGCCAGCAGCCAAGAACCCGGGGGTGGTGAGCAGTTCTTC.

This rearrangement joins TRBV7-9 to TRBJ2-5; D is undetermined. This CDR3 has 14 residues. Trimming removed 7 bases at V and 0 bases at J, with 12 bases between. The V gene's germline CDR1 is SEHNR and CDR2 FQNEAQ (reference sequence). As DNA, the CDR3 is TGTGCCAGCACCCTAGACCGCGACCAAGAGACCCAGTACTTC. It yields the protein CASTLDRDQETQYF. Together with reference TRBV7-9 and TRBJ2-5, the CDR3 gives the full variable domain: DTGVSQNPRHKITKRGQNVTFRCDPISEHNRLYWYRQTLGQGPEFLTYFQNEAQLEKSRLLSDRFSAERPKGSFSTLEIQRTEQGDSAMYLCASTLDRDQETQYFGPGTRLLVL.

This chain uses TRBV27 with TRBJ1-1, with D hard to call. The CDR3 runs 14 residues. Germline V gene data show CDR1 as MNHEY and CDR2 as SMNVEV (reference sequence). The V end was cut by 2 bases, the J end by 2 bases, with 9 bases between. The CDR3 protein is CASSLAWANTEAFF. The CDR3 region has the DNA TGTGCCAGCAGTTTAGCGTGGGCAAACACTGAAGCTTTCTTT.

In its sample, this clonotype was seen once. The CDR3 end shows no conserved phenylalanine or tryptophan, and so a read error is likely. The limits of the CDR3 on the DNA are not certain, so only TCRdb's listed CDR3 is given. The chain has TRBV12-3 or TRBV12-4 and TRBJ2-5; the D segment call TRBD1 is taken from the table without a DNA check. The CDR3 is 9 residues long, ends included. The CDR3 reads CASSRTMNT.

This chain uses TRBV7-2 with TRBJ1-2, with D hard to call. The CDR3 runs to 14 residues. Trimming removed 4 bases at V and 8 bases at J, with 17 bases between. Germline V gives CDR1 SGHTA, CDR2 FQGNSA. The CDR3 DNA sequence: TGTGCCAGCAGCTATTCGGGCCTGGCGGGAGGCTACACCTTC. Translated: CASSYSGLAGGYTF.

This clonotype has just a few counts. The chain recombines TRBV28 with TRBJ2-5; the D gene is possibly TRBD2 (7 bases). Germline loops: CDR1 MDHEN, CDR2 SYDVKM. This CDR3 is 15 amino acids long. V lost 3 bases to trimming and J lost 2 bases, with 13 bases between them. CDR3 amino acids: CASSLGGAEQETQYF. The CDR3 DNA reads TGTGCCAGCAGTTTGGGGGGGGCGGAGCAAGAGACCCAGTACTTC.

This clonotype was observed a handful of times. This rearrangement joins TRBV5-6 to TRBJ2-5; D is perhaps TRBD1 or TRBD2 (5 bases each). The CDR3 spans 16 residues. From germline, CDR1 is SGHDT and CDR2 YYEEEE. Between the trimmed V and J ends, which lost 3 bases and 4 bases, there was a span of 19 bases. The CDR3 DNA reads TGTGCCAGCAGCTCCTCCCCGGGGCTTGGGGGAGAGACCCAGTACTTC. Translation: CASSSSPGLGGETQYF. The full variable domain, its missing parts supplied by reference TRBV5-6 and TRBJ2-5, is DAGVTQSPTHLIKTRGQQVTLRCSPKSGHDTVSWYQQALGQGPQFIFQYYEEEERQRGNFPDRFSGHQFPNYSSELNVNALLLGDSALYLCASSSSPGLGGETQYFGPGTRLLVL.